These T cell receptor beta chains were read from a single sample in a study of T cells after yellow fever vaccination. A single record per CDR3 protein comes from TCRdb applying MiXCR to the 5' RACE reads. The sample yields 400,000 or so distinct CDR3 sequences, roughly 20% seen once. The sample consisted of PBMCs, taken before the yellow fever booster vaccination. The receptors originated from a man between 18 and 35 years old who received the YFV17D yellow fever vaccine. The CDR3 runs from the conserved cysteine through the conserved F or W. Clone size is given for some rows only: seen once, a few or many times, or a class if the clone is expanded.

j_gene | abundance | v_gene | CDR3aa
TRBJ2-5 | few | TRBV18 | CASSRGGGFQETQYF
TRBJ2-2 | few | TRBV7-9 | CASSLPGSEGELFF
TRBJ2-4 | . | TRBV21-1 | CASSKDSHWNIQYF
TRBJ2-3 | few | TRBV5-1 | CASSGTSGGTTDTQYF
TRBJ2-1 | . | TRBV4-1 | CASSQYSGTSGYNEQFF
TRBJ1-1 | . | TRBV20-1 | CSARDDRNTEAFF
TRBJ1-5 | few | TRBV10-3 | CAISESDAEAQHF
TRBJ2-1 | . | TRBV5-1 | CASSSIVGAEQFF
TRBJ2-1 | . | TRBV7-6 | CASSLRGRGYNEQFF
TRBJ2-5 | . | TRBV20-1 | CSARVAGKDQETQYF
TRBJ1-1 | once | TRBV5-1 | CASSFAQGNTEAFF
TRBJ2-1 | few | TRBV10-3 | CAISDTGGEQFF
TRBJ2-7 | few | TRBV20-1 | CSASRGGRTYEQYF
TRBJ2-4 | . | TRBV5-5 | CASNQGAGGIQYF
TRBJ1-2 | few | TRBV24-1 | CATSATNDYGYTF
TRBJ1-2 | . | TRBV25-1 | CASSELTGPPYGYTF
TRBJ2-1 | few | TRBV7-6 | CASSSPTSGDYNEQFF
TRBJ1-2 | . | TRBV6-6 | CASLIGHGYTF
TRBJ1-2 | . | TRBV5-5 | CASSSRGTVPVGGYTF
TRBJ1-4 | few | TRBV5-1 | CASTPFGQAGEKLFF
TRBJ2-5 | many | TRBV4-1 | CASSQGQGAGETQYF
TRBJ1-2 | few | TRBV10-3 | CAISEKVANYGYTF
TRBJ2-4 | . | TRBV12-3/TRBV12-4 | CASSLPGEAKNIQYF
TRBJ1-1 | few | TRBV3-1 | CASSQGARFTEAFF
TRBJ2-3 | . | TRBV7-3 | CASSLFGGLTDTQYF
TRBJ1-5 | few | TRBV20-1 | CSARVDGNQPQHF